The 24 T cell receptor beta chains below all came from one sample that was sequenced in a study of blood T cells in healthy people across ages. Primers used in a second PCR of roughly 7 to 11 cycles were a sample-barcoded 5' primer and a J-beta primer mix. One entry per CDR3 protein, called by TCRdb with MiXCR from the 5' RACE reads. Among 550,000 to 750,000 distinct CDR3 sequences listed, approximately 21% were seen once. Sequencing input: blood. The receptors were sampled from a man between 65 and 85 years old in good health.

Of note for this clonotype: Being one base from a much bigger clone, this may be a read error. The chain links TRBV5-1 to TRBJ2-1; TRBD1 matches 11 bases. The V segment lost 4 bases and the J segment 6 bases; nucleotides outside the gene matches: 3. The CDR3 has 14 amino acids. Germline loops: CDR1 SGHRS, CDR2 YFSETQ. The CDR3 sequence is CASSHGTGGNEQFF. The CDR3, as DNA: TGCGCCAGCAGCCACGGGACAGGGGGCAATGAGCAGTTCTTC.

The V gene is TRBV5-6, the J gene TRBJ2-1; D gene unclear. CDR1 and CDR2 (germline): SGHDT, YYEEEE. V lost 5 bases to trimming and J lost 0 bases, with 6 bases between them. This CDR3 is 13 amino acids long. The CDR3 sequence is CASSEISYNEQFF. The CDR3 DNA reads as TGTGCCAGCAGTGAGATCTCCTACAATGAGCAGTTCTTC.

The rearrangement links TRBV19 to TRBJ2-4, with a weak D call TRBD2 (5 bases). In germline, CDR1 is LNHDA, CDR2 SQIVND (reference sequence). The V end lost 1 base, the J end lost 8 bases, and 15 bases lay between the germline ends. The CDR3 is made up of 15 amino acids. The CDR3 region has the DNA TGTGCCAGTAGTATAGGGAAGAGCGGAGCTGACATTCAGTACTTC. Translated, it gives CASSIGKSGADIQYF.

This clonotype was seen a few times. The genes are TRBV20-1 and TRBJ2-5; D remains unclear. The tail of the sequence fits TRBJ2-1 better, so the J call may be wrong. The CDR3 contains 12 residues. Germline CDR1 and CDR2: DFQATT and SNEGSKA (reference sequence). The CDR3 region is CSASRVGDEQFF. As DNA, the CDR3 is TGCAGTGCTAGCCGGGTGGGCGACGAGCAGTTCTTC.

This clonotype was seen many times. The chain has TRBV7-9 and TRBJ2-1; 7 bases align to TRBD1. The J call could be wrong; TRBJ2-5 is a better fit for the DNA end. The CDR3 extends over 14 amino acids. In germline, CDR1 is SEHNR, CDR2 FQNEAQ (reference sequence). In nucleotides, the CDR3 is TGTGCCAGCAGTTTAACTACAGGGGAAGAGACCCAGTACTTC. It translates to CASSLTTGEETQYF.

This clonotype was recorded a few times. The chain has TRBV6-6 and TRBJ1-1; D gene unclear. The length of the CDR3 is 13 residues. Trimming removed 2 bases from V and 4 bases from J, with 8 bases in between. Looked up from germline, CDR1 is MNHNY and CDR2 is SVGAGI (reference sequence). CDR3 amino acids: CASSYAIGTEAFF. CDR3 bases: TGTGCCAGCAGTTACGCTATCGGCACTGAAGCTTTCTTT.

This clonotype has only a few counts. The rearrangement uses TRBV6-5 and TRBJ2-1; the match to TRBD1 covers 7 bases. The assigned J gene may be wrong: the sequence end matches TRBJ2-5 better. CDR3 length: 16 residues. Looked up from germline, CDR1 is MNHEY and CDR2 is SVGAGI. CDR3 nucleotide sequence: TGTGCCAGCAGTTACTCGCGGACAGGAAGGACAGAGACCCAGTACTTC. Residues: CASSYSRTGRTETQYF.

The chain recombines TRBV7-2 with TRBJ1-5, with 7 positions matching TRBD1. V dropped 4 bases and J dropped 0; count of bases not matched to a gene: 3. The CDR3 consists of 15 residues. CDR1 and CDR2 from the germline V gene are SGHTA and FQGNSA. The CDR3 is CASSWGQYSNQPQHF. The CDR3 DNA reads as TGTGCCAGCAGCTGGGGACAGTATAGCAATCAGCCCCAGCATTTT.

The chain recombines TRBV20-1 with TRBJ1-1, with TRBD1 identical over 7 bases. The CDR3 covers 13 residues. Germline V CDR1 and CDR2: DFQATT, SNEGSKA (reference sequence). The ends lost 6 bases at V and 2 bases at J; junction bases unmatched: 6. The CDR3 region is CSAPRQGNTEAFF. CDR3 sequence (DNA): TGCAGTGCGCCGAGACAGGGAAACACTGAAGCTTTCTTT.

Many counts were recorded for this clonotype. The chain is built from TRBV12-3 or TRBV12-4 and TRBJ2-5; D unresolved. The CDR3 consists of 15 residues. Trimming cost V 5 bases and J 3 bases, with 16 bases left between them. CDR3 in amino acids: CASSPPYASKETQYF. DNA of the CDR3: TGTGCCAGCAGTCCCCCCTACGCCTCTAAAGAGACCCAGTACTTC.

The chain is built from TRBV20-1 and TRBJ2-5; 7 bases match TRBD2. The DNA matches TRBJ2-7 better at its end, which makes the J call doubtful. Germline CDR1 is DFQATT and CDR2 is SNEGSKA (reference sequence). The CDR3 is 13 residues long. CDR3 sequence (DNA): TGCAGTGCCGTAGACGGGGGGTTTTACGAGCAGTACTTC. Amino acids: CSAVDGGFYEQYF.

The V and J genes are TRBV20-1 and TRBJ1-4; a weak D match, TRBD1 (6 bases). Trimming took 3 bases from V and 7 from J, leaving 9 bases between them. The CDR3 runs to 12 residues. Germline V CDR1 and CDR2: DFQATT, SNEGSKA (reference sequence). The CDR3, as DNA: TGCAGTGCTAGGGAACAGGGTGAAAAACTGTTTTTT. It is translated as CSAREQGEKLFF.

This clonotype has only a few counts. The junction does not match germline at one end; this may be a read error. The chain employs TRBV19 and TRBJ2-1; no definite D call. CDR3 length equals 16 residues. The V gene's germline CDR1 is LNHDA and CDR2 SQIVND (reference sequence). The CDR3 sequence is CAGSIGRPYPPGEQFF. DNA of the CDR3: TGTGCCGGTAGTATAGGCAGGCCTTATCCCCCTGGGGAGCAGTTCTTC.

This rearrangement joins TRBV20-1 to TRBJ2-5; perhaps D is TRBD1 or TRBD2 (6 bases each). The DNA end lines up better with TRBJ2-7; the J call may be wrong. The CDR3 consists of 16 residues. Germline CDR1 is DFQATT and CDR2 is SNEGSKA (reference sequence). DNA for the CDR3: TGCAGTGCTAGATTTCCCCCCCGACGGGGGCACAACGAGCAGTACTTC. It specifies CSARFPPRRGHNEQYF.

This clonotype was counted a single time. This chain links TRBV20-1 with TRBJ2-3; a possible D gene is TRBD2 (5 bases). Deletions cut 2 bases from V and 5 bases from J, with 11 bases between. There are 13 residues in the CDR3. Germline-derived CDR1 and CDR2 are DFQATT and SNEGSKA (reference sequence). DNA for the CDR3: TGCAGTGCTAGATGGGCGGGTCAAGATACGCAGTATTTT. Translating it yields CSARWAGQDTQYF.

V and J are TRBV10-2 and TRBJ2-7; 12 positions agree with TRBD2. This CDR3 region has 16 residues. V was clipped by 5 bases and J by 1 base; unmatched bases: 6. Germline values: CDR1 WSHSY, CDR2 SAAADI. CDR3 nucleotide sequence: TGCGCCAGCAGTTGGACTAGCGGGACCTCGTCCTACGAGCAGTACTTC. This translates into CASSWTSGTSSYEQYF.

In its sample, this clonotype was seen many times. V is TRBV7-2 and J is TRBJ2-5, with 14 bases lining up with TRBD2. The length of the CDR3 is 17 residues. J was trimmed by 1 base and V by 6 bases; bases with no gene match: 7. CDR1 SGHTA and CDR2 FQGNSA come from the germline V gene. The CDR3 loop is CASRQGTSGSAQETQYF. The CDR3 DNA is TGTGCCAGCAGACAAGGGACTAGCGGGAGCGCCCAAGAGACCCAGTACTTC.

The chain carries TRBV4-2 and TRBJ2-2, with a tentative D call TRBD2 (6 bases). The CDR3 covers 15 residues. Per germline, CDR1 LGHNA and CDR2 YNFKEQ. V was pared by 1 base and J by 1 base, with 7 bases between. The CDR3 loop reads CASSQVGGNTGELFF. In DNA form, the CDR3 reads TGTGCCAGCAGCCAAGTCGGGGGGAACACCGGGGAGCTGTTTTTT.

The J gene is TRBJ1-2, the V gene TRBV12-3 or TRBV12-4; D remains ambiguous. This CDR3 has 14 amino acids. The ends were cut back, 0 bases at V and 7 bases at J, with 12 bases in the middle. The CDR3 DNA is TGTGCCAGCAGTTTAGCGGGCAGCTTGGGTGGCTACACCTTC. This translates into CASSLAGSLGGYTF.

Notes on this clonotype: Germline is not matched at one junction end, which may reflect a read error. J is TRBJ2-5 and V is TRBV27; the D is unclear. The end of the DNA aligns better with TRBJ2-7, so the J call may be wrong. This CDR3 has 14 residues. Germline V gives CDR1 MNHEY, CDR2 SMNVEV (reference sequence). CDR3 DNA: TGTGCCGGCAGTTTATCACACGGTACCTACGAGCAGTACTTC. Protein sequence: CAGSLSHGTYEQYF.

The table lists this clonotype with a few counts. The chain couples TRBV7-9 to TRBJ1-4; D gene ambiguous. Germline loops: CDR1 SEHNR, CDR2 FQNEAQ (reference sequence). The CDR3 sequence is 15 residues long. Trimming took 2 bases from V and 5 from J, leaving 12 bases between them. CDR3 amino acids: CASSLPSGRNEKLFF. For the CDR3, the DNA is TGTGCCAGCAGCTTACCCTCCGGGAGGAATGAAAAACTGTTTTTT. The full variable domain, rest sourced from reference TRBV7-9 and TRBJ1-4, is DTGVSQNPRHKITKRGQNVTFRCDPISEHNRLYWYRQTLGQGPEFLTYFQNEAQLEKSRLLSDRFSAERPKGSFSTLEIQRTEQGDSAMYLCASSLPSGRNEKLFFGSGTQLSVL.

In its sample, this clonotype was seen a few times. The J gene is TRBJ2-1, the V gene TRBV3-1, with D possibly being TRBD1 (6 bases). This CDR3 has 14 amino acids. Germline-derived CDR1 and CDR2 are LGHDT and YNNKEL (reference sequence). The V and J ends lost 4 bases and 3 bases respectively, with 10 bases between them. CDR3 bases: TGTGCCAGCAGCCGACAGGTAGTCTACAATGAGCAGTTCTTC. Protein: CASSRQVVYNEQFF.

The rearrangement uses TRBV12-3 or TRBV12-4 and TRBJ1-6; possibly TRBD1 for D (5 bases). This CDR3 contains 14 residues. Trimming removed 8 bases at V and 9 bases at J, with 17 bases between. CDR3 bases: TGTGCCAGCGGCTCAGGGTTTCGGGGTTCACCCCTCCACTTT. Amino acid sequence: CASGSGFRGSPLHF.

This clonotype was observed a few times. The CDR3 reads CASSPVTGELFF. DNA for the CDR3: TGTGCCAGCAGCCCCGTGACCGGGGAGCTGTTTTTT. The genes are TRBV7-3 and TRBJ2-2; no clear D gene. Germline loops: CDR1 SGHTA, CDR2 FQGTGA. This CDR3 spans 12 amino acids. Between the trimmed V and J ends, which lost 5 bases and 5 bases, there was a span of 6 bases.